A single T cell receptor beta chain is shown here with its context. What it binds is unknown. Repertoires were generated with immunoSEQ multiplex PCR, while TCRdb's copy carries only in-frame clones and drops some. The sample lists about 110,000 clones; 65% to 85% were seen once. The data were taken from a study of T cell responses to AZD1222 COVID-19 vaccine. About the study: Second-dose timings of about 4 or about 12 weeks were pooled. Overall study results and limits: The peak T cell response came first, and repertoires were sampled only after it. Targets within unmutated variant regions were reportedly found for nearly half of spike-specific TCRs. Spike-specific TCR breadth and depth both grew after two AZD1222 doses.

CDR1 and CDR2 (germline): MNHEY, SVGAGI. CDR3 size: 15 residues. The V and J ends lost 5 bases and 8 bases, in that order; junction bases with no gene match: 11. The source of this sequence is an adult in good health. This chain joins TRBV6-5 and TRBJ2-1; TRBD2 agrees at 8 bases. The specimen was peripheral blood, collected on day 0 of AZD1222 vaccination. The CDR3 DNA reads as TGTGCCAGCAGTCACGGCGGGACTAGGTTGGATGAGCAGTTCTTC. Translating it yields CASSHGGTRLDEQFF.